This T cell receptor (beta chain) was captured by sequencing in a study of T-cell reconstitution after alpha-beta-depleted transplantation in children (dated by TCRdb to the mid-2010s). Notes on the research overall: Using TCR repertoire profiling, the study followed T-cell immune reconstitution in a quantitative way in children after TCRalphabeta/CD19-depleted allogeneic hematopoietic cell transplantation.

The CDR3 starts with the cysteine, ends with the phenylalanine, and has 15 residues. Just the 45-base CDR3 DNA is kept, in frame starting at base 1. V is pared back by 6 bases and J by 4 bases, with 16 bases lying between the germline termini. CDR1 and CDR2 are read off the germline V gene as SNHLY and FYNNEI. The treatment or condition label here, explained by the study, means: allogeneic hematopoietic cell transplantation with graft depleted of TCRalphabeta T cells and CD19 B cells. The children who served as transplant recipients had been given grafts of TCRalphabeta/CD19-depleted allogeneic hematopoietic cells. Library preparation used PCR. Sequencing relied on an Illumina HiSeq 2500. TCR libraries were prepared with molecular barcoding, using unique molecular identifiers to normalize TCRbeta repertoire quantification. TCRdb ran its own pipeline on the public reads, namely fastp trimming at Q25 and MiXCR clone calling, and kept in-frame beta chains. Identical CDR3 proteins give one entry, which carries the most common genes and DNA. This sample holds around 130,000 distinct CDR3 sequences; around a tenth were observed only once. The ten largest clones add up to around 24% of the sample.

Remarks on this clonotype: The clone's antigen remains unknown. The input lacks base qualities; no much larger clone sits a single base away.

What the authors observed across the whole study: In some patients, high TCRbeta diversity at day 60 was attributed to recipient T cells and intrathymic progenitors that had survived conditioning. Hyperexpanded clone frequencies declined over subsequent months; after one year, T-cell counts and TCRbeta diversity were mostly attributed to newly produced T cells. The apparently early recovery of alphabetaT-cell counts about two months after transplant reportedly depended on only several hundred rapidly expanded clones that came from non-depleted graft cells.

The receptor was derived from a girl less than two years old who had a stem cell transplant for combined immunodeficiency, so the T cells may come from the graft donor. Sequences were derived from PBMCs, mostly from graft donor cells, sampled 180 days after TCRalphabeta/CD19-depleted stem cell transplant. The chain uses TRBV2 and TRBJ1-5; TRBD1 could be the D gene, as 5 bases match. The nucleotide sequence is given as TGTGCCAGCAGCGCAGGGAGGGCGCCTAATCAGCCCCAGCATTTT. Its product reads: CASSAGRAPNQPQHF.